This entry concerns a single TCR beta chain. Its antigen is not known. It was with a sample-barcoded 5' primer and a J-beta primer mix that a second PCR of roughly 7 to 11 cycles was run. Using its own MiXCR run on the 5' RACE reads, TCRdb lists one record per CDR3 protein. This table holds just under 550,000 distinct CDR3 sequences, approximately 25% found once. CDR1 and CDR2 (germline): DFQATT, SNEGSKA (reference sequence). V lost 3 bases to trimming and J lost 6 bases; unmatched junction nucleotides: 7. The CDR3 covers 15 residues. Researchers collected ten milliliters of peripheral blood from every single donor. The data were obtained in a study of blood T cells in healthy people across ages. Findings and limits, study-wide: Per million T cells, TCR beta diversity dropped about linearly as age rose.

The same specimen was also included in a second study, on T cells of mothers and their children. Turning to that study: A second PCR was performed with the M1S primer. This primer added sample barcodes and 2-4 random nucleotides. Reads recorded for TCR beta CDR3 numbered over 8 million per mother and roughly 2.7 million per child.

Sequencing used blood. The V call is TRBV20-1, the J call TRBJ2-2, with 10 positions matching TRBD2. The source is a boy younger than 18 in good health. CDR3 loop: CSARGTSGDAGELFF. The CDR3 DNA is TGCAGTGCTAGGGGCACTAGCGGGGACGCCGGGGAGCTGTTTTTT.